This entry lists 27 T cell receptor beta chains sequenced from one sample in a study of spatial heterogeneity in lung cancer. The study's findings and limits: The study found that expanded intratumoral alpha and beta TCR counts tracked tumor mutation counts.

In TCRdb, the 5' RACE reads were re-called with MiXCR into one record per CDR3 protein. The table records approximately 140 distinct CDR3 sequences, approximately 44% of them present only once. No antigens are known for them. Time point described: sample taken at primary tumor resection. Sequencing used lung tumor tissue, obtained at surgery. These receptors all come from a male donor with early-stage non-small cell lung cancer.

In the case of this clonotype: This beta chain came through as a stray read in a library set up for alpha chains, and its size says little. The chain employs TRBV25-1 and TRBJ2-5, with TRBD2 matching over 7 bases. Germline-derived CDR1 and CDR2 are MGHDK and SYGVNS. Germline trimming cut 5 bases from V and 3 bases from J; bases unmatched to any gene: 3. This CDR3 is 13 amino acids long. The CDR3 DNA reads TGTGCCAGCAGTCAAGCGGGAAAAGAGACCCAGTACTTC. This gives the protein CASSQAGKETQYF. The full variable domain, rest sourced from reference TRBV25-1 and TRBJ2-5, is EADIYQTPRYLVIGTGKKITLECSQTMGHDKMYWYQQDPGMELHLIHYSYGVNSTEKGDLSSESTVSRIRTEHFPLTLESARPSHTSQYLCASSQAGKETQYFGPGTRLLVL.

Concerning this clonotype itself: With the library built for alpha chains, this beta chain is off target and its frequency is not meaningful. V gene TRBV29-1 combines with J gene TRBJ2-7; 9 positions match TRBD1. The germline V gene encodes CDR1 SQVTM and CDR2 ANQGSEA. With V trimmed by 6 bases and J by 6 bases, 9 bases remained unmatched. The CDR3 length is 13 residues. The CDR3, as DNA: TGCAGCGTCTCTCGGACAGGGGTGGGCGAGCAGTACTTC. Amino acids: CSVSRTGVGEQYF.

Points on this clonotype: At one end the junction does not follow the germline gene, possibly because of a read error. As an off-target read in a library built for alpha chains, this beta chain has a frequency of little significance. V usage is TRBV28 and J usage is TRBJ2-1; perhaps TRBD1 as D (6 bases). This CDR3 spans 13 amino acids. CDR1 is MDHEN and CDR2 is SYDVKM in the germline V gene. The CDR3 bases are TGTGCCAGCAGTCGGGACACTTACACTGAGCAGTTCTTC. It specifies CASSRDTYTEQFF.

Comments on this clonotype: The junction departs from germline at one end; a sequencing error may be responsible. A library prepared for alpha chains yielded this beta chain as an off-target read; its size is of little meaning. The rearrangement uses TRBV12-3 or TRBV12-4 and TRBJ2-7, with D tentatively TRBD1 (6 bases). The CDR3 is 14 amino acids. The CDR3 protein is CASSLGGPGDEQYF. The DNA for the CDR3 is TGTGCCAGCAGCTTAGGGGGACCCGGCGACGAGCAGTACTTC.

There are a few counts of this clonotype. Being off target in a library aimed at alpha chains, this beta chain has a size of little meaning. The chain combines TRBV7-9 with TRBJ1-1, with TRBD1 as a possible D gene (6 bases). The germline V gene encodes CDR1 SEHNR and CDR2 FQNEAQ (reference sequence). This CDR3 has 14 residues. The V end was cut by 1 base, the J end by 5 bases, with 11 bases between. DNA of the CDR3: TGTGCCAGCAGCTTAGAAGGACAGCGGACTGAAGCTTTCTTT. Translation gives CASSLEGQRTEAFF.

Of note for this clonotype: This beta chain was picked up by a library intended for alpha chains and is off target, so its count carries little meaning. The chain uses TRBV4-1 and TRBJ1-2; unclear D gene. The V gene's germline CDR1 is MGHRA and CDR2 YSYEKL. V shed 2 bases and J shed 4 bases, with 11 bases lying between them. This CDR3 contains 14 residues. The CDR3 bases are TGCGCCAGCAGCCAACCACTTAACTTCTATGGCTACACCTTC. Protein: CASSQPLNFYGYTF.

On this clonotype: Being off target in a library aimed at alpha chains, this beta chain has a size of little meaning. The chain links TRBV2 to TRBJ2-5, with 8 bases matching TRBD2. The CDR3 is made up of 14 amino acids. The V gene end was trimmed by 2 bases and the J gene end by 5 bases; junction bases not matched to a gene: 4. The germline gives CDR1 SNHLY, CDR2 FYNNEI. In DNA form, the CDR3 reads TGTGCCAGCAGTGAAACAGCGGGGGCCGAGACCCAGTACTTC. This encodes CASSETAGAETQYF.

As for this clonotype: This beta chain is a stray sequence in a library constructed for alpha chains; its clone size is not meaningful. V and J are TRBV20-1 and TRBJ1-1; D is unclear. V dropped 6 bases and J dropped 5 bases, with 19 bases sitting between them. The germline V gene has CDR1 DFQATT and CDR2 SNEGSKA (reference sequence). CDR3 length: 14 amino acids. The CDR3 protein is CSAPDITLGTEAFF. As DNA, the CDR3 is TGCAGTGCCCCAGACATTACCCTGGGGACTGAAGCTTTCTTT.

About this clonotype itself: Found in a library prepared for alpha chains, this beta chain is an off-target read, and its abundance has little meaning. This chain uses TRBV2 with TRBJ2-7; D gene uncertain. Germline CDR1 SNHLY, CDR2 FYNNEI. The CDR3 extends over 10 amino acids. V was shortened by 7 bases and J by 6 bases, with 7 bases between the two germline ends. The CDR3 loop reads CASTSLEQYF. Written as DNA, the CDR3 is TGTGCCAGCACCTCACTCGAGCAGTACTTC.

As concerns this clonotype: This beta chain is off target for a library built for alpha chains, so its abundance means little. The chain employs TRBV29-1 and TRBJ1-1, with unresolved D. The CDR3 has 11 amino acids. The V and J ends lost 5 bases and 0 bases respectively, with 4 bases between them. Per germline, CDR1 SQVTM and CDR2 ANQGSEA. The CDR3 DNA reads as TGCAGCGTTCACTTGAACACTGAAGCTTTCTTT. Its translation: CSVHLNTEAFF.

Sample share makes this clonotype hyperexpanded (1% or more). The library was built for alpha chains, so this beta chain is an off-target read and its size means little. CDR3 sequence: CASSLVGQGNYEQYF. CDR3 bases: TGTGCCAGCAGCTTAGTCGGACAGGGAAACTACGAGCAGTACTTC. This chain links TRBV7-2 with TRBJ2-7; TRBD1 aligns across 8 bases. CDR3 length equals 15 residues. The J segment lost 3 bases and the V segment lost 1 base, leaving 5 bases of the junction unmatched. The germline gives CDR1 SGHTA, CDR2 FQGNSA. Filled out from reference TRBV7-2 and TRBJ2-7, the complete variable domain reads GAGVSQSPSNKVTEKGKDVELRCDPISGHTALYWYRQSLGQGLEFLIYFQGNSAPDKSGLPSDRFSAERTGGSVSTLTIQRTQQEDSAVYLCASSLVGQGNYEQYFGPGTRLTVT.

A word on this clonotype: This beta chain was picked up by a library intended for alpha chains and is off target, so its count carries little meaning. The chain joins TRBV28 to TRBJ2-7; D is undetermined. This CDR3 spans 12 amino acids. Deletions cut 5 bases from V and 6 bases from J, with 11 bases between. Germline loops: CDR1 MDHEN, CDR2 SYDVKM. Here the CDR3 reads CASSITAFEQYF. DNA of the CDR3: TGTGCCAGCAGTATTACAGCTTTCGAGCAGTACTTC.

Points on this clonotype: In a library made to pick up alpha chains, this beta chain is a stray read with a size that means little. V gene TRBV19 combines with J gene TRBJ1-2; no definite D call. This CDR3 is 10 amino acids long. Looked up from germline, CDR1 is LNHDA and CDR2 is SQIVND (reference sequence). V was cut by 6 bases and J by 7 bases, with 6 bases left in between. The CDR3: CASRSAGYTF. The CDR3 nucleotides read TGTGCCAGTAGGTCGGCTGGCTACACCTTC.

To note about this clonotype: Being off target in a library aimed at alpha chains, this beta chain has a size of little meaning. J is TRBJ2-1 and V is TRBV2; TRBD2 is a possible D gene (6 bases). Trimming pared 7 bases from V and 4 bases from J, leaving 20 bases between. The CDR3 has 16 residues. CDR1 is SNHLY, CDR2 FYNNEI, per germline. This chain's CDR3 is CASMAGLTREYNEQFF. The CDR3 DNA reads TGTGCCAGCATGGCGGGGCTTACCCGAGAGTACAATGAGCAGTTCTTC.

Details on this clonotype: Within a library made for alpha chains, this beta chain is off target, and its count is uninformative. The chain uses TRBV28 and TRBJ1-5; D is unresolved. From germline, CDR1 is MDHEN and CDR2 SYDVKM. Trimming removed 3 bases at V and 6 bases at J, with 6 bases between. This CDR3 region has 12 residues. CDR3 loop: CASSFPPQPQHF. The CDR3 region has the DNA TGTGCCAGCAGTTTCCCCCCTCAGCCCCAGCATTTT.

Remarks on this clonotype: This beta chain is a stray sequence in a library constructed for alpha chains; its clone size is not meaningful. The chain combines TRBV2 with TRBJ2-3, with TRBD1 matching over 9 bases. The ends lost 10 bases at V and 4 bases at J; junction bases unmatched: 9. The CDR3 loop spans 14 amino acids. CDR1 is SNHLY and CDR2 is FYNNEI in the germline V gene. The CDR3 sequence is CANPGTGIADTQYF. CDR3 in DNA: TGTGCCAATCCCGGGACAGGGATTGCAGATACGCAGTATTTT.

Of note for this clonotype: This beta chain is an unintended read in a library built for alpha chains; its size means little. CDR3 nucleotides: TGTGCCAGCAGTTTATGGGTGGGTAGTCAGCCCCAGCATTTT. It translates to CASSLWVGSQPQHF. The chain carries TRBV28 and TRBJ1-5; unclear D gene. V lost 0 bases, J lost 6 bases, and 9 bases lay in between. The germline gives CDR1 MDHEN, CDR2 SYDVKM. The CDR3 totals 14 residues.

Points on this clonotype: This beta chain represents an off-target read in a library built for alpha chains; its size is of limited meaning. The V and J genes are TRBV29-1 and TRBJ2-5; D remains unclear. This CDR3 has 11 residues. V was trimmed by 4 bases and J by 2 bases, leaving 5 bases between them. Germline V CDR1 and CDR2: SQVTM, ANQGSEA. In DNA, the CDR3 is TGCAGCGTTGGCTCACAAGAGACCCAGTACTTC. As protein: CSVGSQETQYF.

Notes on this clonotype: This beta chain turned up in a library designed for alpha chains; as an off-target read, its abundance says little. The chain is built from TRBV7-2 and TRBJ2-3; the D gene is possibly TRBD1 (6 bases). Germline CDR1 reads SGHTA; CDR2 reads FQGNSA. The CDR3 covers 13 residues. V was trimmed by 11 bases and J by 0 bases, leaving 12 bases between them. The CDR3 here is CAGMGASTDTQYF. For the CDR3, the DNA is TGTGCCGGGATGGGGGCTAGCACAGATACGCAGTATTTT.

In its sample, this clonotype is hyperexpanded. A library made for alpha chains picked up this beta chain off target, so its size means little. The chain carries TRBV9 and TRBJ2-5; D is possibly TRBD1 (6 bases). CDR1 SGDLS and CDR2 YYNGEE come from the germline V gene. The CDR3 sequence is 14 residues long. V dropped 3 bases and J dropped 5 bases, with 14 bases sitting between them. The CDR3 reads CASSAEDRYETQYF. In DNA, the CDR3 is TGTGCCAGCAGCGCCGAGGACAGATACGAGACCCAGTACTTC.

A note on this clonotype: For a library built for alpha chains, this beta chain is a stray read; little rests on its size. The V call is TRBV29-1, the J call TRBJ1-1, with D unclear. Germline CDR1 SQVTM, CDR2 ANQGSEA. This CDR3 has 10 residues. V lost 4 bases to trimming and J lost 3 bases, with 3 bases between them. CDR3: CSVVDTEAFF. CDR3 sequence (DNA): TGCAGCGTTGTGGACACTGAAGCTTTCTTT.

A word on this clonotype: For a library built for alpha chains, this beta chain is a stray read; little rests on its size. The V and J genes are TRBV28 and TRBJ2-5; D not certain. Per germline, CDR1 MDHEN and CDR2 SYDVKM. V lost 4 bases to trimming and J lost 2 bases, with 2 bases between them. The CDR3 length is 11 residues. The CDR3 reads CASSSQETQYF. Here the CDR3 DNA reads TGTGCCAGCAGTTCACAAGAGACCCAGTACTTC.

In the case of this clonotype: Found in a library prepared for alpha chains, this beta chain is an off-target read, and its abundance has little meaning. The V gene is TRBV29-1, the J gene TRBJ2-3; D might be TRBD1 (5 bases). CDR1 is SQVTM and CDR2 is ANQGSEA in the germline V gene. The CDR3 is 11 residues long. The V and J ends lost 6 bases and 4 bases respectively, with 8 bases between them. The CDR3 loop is CSVGPPDTQYF. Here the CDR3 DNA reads TGCAGCGTGGGGCCTCCAGATACGCAGTATTTT.

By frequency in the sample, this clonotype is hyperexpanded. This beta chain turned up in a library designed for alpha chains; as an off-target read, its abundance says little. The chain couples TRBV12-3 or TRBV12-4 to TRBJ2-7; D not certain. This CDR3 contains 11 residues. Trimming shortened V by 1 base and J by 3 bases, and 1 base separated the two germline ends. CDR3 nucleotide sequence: TGTGCCAGCAGTTTAGGCTACGAGCAGTACTTC. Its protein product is CASSLGYEQYF.

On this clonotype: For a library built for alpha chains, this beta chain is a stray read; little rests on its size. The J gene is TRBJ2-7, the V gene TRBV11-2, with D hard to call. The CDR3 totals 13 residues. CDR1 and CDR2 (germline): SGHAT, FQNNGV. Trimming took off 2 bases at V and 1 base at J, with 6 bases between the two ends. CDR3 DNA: TGTGCCAGCAGCTTACAGGAATCCTACGAGCAGTACTTC. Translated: CASSLQESYEQYF.

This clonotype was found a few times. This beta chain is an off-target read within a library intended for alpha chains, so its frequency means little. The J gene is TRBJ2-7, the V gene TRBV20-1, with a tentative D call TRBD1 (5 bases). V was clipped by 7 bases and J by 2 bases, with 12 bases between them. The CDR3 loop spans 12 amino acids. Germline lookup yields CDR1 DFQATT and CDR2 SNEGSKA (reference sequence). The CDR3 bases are TGCAGTGTATCAGGACAACCCTACGAGCAGTACTTC. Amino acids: CSVSGQPYEQYF.

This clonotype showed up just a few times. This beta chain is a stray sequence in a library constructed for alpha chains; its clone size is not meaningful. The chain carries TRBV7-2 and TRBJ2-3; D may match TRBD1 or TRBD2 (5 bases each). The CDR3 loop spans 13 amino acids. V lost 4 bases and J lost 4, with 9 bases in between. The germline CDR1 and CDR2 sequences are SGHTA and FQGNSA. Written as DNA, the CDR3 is TGTGCCAGCAGCTGGGGACCAGCAGATACGCAGTATTTT. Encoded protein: CASSWGPADTQYF.